This passage covers 29 T cell receptor beta chains from one sample sequenced in a study of blood T cell repertoires in COVID-19. Clones were read by immunoSEQ multiplex PCR, and TCRdb kept only the in-frame ones, dropping some. The sample lists over 300,000 clones; roughly 90% were seen once. Sequencing was done on a sample of PBMCs or T cells enriched from blood (not recorded which). The receptors here all came from a woman between 25 and 40 years old with acute COVID-19.

CDR3 sequence: CASSHDRGTDTQYF. Here the CDR3 DNA reads TGTGCCAGCAGCCATGACAGGGGCACAGATACGCAGTATTTT. J is TRBJ2-3 and V is TRBV9, with TRBD1 matching 7 bases. V was pared by 4 bases and J by 1 base, with 3 bases of the junction left unmatched. This CDR3 is 14 amino acids long. Germline V CDR1 and CDR2: SGDLS, YYNGEE.

The CDR3 sequence: CAVTSKTSGNEQFF. As DNA, the CDR3 is TGTGCCGTGACTAGCAAAACTAGTGGCAATGAGCAGTTCTTC. The rearrangement uses TRBV7-2 and TRBJ2-1; 7 bases line up with TRBD2. Germline V gives CDR1 SGHTA, CDR2 FQGNSA. There are 14 residues in the CDR3. Losses at the gene ends were 11 bases for V and 6 bases for J; bases not matched to a gene: 13. Combining the CDR3 with reference TRBV7-2 and TRBJ2-1 gives the whole variable domain GAGVSQSPSNKVTEKGKDVELRCDPISGHTALYWYRQSLGQGLEFLIYFQGNSAPDKSGLPSDRFSAERTGGSVSTLTIQRTQQEDSAVYLCAVTSKTSGNEQFFGPGTRLTVL.

The rearrangement joins TRBV18 to TRBJ1-6; no reliable D call. Germline lookup yields CDR1 KGHSH and CDR2 LQKENI. With 1 base removed from V and 0 bases from J, the gap between germline ends came to 7 bases. This CDR3 region has 16 residues. The CDR3 DNA sequence: TGTGCCAGCTCACCACAGAGGAGCTCCTATAATTCACCCCTCCACTTT. This encodes CASSPQRSSYNSPLHF.

The rearrangement joins TRBV11-3 to TRBJ1-1; the match to TRBD1 covers 8 bases. V shed 9 bases, J shed 0 bases, and the junction held 3 bases outside the gene matches. The germline V gene has CDR1 SGHNT and CDR2 YENEEA. CDR3 size: 13 residues. CDR3 nucleotides: TGTGCCAGTTCACAGGGGGTGAACACTGAAGCTTTCTTT. Its protein product is CASSQGVNTEAFF.

The gene calls are TRBV4-1 and TRBJ2-3; maybe TRBD2 (7 bases). The V end lost 4 bases, the J end lost 1 base, and 12 bases lay between the germline ends. The germline CDR1 and CDR2 sequences are MGHRA and YSYEKL. CDR3 length: 15 amino acids. The CDR3 DNA reads as TGCGCCAGCAGCCCGCGGGGGCAGGGCACAGATACGCAGTATTTT. Translated: CASSPRGQGTDTQYF.

The CDR3 sequence is CSADDPVGANVLTF. In DNA, the CDR3 is TGCAGCGCGGACGATCCCGTCGGGGCCAACGTCCTGACTTTC. This chain uses TRBV29-1 with TRBJ2-6; D call uncertain. CDR1 and CDR2 (germline): SQVTM, ANQGSEA. The V end was cut by 7 bases, the J end by 4 bases, with 14 bases between. The CDR3 has 14 amino acids.

This clone was detected once. The junction and the germline gene differ at one end; a read error may be behind it. In DNA, the CDR3 is TGCGCCAGCAGCCAAGCGGGGGGTAGGGAGACCCGGTACTTC. Protein: CASSQAGGRETRYF. The gene calls are TRBV4-3 and TRBJ2-5; 7 positions match TRBD2. Germline values: CDR1 LGHNA, CDR2 YSLEER. CDR3 length: 14 amino acids.

The CDR3 DNA sequence: TGTGCCAGCAGTGAGTTCGACACGGGATATCAGCCCCAGCATTTT. It codes for CASSEFDTGYQPQHF. This chain joins TRBV6-1 and TRBJ1-5, with D hard to call. Germline values: CDR1 MNHNS, CDR2 SASEGT. The V and J ends lost 3 bases and 5 bases respectively, with 14 bases between them. The CDR3 extends over 15 amino acids.

This chain links TRBV10-3 with TRBJ1-5, with TRBD1 as a possible D gene (5 bases). The germline CDR1 and CDR2 sequences are ENHRY and SYGVKD. This CDR3 comprises 16 residues. V lost 4 bases, J lost 7 bases, and 20 bases lay in between. Here the CDR3 reads CAISGGPRASQQPQHF. CDR3 DNA sequence: TGTGCCATCAGTGGCGGTCCCAGGGCCTCCCAGCAGCCCCAGCATTTT.

The chain carries TRBV19 and TRBJ1-1; D perhaps matches TRBD1 (5 bases). The V gene lost 7 bases and the J gene lost 3 bases, with 15 bases spanning the gap. Germline V gene data show CDR1 as LNHDA and CDR2 as SQIVND (reference sequence). The CDR3 totals 14 residues. Written as DNA, the CDR3 is TGTGCCAGTAACCGGGGGGGGAAGGACACTGAAGCTTTCTTT. It is translated as CASNRGGKDTEAFF.

This sequence joins TRBV11-2 and TRBJ2-7; TRBD1 matches at 7 bases. Germline V gives CDR1 SGHAT, CDR2 FQNNGV. Trimming at V came to 5 bases and at J to 4 bases, leaving 8 bases not matched to a gene. CDR3 length equals 14 residues. CDR3 nucleotides: TGTGCCAGCAGCCCCTCGACAGGGTTGTACGAGCAGTACTTC. Its protein product is CASSPSTGLYEQYF.

V is TRBV9 and J is TRBJ1-2, with 7 bases that match TRBD1. Germline CDR1 is SGDLS and CDR2 is YYNGEE. This CDR3 is 16 amino acids long. With V trimmed by 0 bases and J by 8 bases, 13 bases remained unmatched. The CDR3 loop reads CASSVAIRGGGGGYTF. CDR3 in DNA: TGTGCCAGCAGCGTAGCTATTAGAGGGGGCGGTGGCGGCTACACCTTC.

The J gene is TRBJ1-1, the V gene TRBV6-2 or TRBV6-3, with D possibly matching TRBD1 (6 bases). Germline V gives CDR1 MNHEY, CDR2 SVGEGT. V lost 6 bases, J lost 3 bases, and 11 bases lay in between. This CDR3 comprises 13 residues. The CDR3 protein is CASSRGQYTEAFF. DNA for the CDR3: TGTGCCAGCAGCCGAGGACAGTACACTGAAGCTTTCTTT.

The chain employs TRBV7-9 and TRBJ1-1; 7 bases line up with TRBD1. Germline values: CDR1 SEHNR, CDR2 FQNEAQ (reference sequence). This CDR3 contains 13 residues. Trimming removed 0 bases from V and 10 bases from J; junction bases left unmatched: 5. The chain's CDR3 is CASSLAQGTLAFF. The CDR3 bases are TGTGCCAGCAGCTTAGCACAGGGGACGCTAGCTTTCTTT. The full variable domain, with the rest looked up from reference TRBV7-9 and TRBJ1-1, is DTGVSQNPRHKITKRGQNVTFRCDPISEHNRLYWYRQTLGQGPEFLTYFQNEAQLEKSRLLSDRFSAERPKGSFSTLEIQRTEQGDSAMYLCASSLAQGTLAFFGQGTRLTVV.

The chain is built from TRBV6-5 and TRBJ1-2; perhaps TRBD1 as D (5 bases). The germline gives CDR1 MNHEY, CDR2 SVGAGI. The V and J ends lost 2 bases and 7 bases respectively, with 20 bases between them. The CDR3 is 16 amino acids. In nucleotides, the CDR3 is TGTGCCAGCAGTTACCGTGTGGCAGCCCGGGGGGGTGGCTACACCTTC. Encoded protein: CASSYRVAARGGGYTF.

The count of this clone is one. The chain is built from TRBV25-1 and TRBJ2-1; D is uncertain. Germline CDR1 MGHDK, CDR2 SYGVNS. The CDR3 extends over 13 amino acids. Trimming removed 2 bases at V and 10 bases at J, with 12 bases between. In nucleotides, the CDR3 is TGTGCCAGCAGTGAACCGGGTTTTATCGAGCAGTTCTTC. Its protein is CASSEPGFIEQFF.

A single count supports this clone. The rearrangement links TRBV4-2 to TRBJ1-1; 10 positions agree with TRBD1. J lost 6 bases, V lost 5 bases, and 12 bases had no gene match. Looked up from germline, CDR1 is LGHNA and CDR2 is YNFKEQ. This CDR3 region has 16 residues. The CDR3 sequence is CASSAGTGDRAAEAFF. For the CDR3, the DNA is TGTGCCAGCAGCGCGGGGACAGGGGATAGAGCTGCTGAAGCTTTCTTT.

In its sample, this clone was seen once. V is TRBV19 and J is TRBJ2-1; TRBD2 is a possible D gene (6 bases). V was shortened by 7 bases and J by 4 bases, with 14 bases between the two germline ends. The CDR3 spans 14 residues. Germline CDR1 is LNHDA and CDR2 is SQIVND (reference sequence). CDR3 amino acids: CASKAGQKYNEQFF. The CDR3 coding sequence is TGTGCCAGTAAGGCGGGGCAGAAATACAATGAGCAGTTCTTC.

This chain links TRBV24-1 with TRBJ2-2, with TRBD1 identical over 9 bases. The CDR3 totals 17 residues. The junction had 6 bases not matched to a gene; V was cut back by 0 bases and J by 5 bases. Germline lookup yields CDR1 KGHDR and CDR2 SFDVKD. As DNA, the CDR3 is TGTGCCACCAGTGATTTGCAACGGACAGGGGTAACCGGGGAGCTGTTTTTT. Translated, it gives CATSDLQRTGVTGELFF.

The J gene is TRBJ2-5, the V gene TRBV5-1, with 10 bases lining up with TRBD2. The CDR3 length is 16 residues. The germline V gene encodes CDR1 SGHRS and CDR2 YFSETQ. With 0 bases clipped from V and 7 bases from J, the junction kept 9 bases outside the gene matches. Written as DNA, the CDR3 is TGCGCCAGCAGCTTGGGGCTAGCGGGGGAAACGGGGACCCAGTACTTC. It translates to CASSLGLAGETGTQYF.

The chain uses TRBV2 and TRBJ1-2, with TRBD1 matching over 7 bases. The CDR3 has 13 residues. The ends lost 3 bases at V and 7 bases at J; junction bases unmatched: 5. Per germline, CDR1 SNHLY and CDR2 FYNNEI. The CDR3 loop is CASSDRGFGGYTF. The CDR3 DNA sequence: TGTGCCAGCAGTGACAGGGGGTTCGGTGGCTACACCTTC.

The V and J genes are TRBV4-1 and TRBJ2-1; 10 bases match TRBD2. CDR1 MGHRA and CDR2 YSYEKL come from the germline V gene. With V trimmed by 1 base and J by 6 bases, 6 bases remained unmatched. The CDR3 consists of 16 residues. The CDR3 loop reads CASSQVAGGFVNEQFF. In nucleotides, the CDR3 is TGCGCCAGCAGCCAAGTAGCGGGGGGCTTTGTCAATGAGCAGTTCTTC.

J is TRBJ2-1 and V is TRBV25-1; 10 bases are a match to TRBD2. The CDR3 sequence is 15 residues long. Trimming cost V 1 base and J 6 bases; bases outside gene matches: 3. Germline CDR1 and CDR2: MGHDK and SYGVNS. CDR3 bases: TGTGCCAGCAGTGAATGGTTAGCGGGGGGCAATGAGCAGTTCTTC. Protein: CASSEWLAGGNEQFF.

In its sample, this clone was seen a few times. The V and J genes are TRBV27 and TRBJ2-7; the match to TRBD1 covers 7 bases. Germline CDR1 MNHEY, CDR2 SMNVEV (reference sequence). The CDR3 contains 14 residues. The V and J ends lost 3 bases and 3 bases, in that order; junction bases with no gene match: 5. This chain's CDR3 is CASSLKGGNYEQYF. CDR3 nucleotides: TGTGCCAGCAGTTTGAAAGGGGGCAACTACGAGCAGTACTTC.

The chain employs TRBV7-2 and TRBJ2-3, with D perhaps matching TRBD2 (6 bases). Trimming pared 4 bases from V and 0 bases from J, leaving 11 bases between. This CDR3 has 15 amino acids. The germline gives CDR1 SGHTA, CDR2 FQGNSA. The CDR3 here is CASSSATRSTDTQYF. The DNA for the CDR3 is TGTGCCAGCAGCTCCGCGACTAGAAGCACAGATACGCAGTATTTT.

The chain recombines TRBV27 with TRBJ2-1; TRBD1 agrees at 9 bases. Trimming took 5 bases from V and 9 from J; bases not matched to a gene: 17. This CDR3 spans 17 amino acids. Germline V CDR1 and CDR2: MNHEY, SMNVEV (reference sequence). For the CDR3, the DNA is TGTGCCAGCAGTCTCGAACAGGGGGCGCAAGTGGTTAGTGAGCAGTTCTTC. Translated: CASSLEQGAQVVSEQFF.

The chain joins TRBV9 to TRBJ2-3; 9 nucleotides align to TRBD2. V lost 0 bases to trimming and J lost 4 bases; unmatched junction nucleotides: 6. Looked up from germline, CDR1 is SGDLS and CDR2 is YYNGEE. This CDR3 has 16 residues. For the CDR3, the DNA is TGTGCCAGCAGCGTAGATATAGCGGGGGCCTCAGATACGCAGTATTTT. Protein: CASSVDIAGASDTQYF.

The chain employs TRBV19 and TRBJ2-1; 10 bases fit TRBD2. CDR1 is LNHDA and CDR2 is SQIVND in the germline V gene (reference sequence). V gave up 8 bases and J gave up 0 bases; unmatched junction bases: 13. The CDR3 is 18 residues long. CDR3 nucleotides: TGTGCCAGTGGTGGGGTACGGGCTAGCGGGGGCTCCTACAATGAGCAGTTCTTC. It is translated as CASGGVRASGGSYNEQFF. The entire variable domain, with the rest obtained from reference TRBV19 and TRBJ2-1, is as follows: DGGITQSPKYLFRKEGQNVTLSCEQNLNHDAMYWYRQDPGQGLRLIYYSQIVNDFQKGDIAEGYSVSREKKESFPLTVTSAQKNPTAFYLCASGGVRASGGSYNEQFFGPGTRLTVL.

The V call is TRBV6-1, the J call TRBJ2-7, with D hard to call. This CDR3 comprises 13 residues. The germline gives CDR1 MNHNS, CDR2 SASEGT. V was clipped by 1 base and J by 1 base, with 5 bases between them. Here the CDR3 reads CASSEVASYEQYF. The CDR3 DNA reads TGTGCCAGCAGTGAAGTGGCATCCTACGAGCAGTACTTC.